This T cell receptor beta chain was captured by sequencing in a study of T cells in severe cutaneous drug reactions. Measured by frequency, this clonotype is medium-sized. Its specificity is unknown. Per germline, CDR1 MGHRA and CDR2 YSYEKL. The CDR3 is 17 amino acids. Bulk and single-cell libraries used iRepertoire multiplex PCR with TCR subtype-specific primers. TCRdb re-called the multiplex PCR reads and catalogs CDR3 proteins one per entry, DNA excluded. Recorded for this sample: about 1,000 distinct CDR3 sequences. Findings and caveats of the study: All seven CBZ-SJS/TEN blister samples shared a public TCRbeta CDR3 at mean around 14%.

Carbamazepine had induced Stevens-Johnson syndrome or toxic epidermal necrolysis in the sequenced donors. Material for sequencing was PBMCs. This sequence originates from a human donor with Stevens-Johnson syndrome, a severe cutaneous drug reaction. The chain recombines TRBV4-1 with TRBJ1-1. Here the CDR3 reads CASSQDLVNRWNTEAFF.